Detailed here is one TCR beta chain. Its antigen is unidentified. Sequenced by immunoSEQ multiplex PCR; TCRdb stores in-frame clones only, minus some. The table has more than 30,000 clones, 97% seen once. Adolescents were screened for latent TB by skin test and IGRA. The data were obtained in a study of T cells in tuberculosis. The CDR3 is 15 residues long. Overall study findings and caveats: Active tuberculosis patients had shorter CDR3-alpha; the beta difference was nonsignificant. Selection depended on which cryopreserved specimens were available.

V is TRBV21-1 and J is TRBJ2-2; whether TRBD1, the table's D call, matches the DNA was not checked. TRBV21-1 counts as a pseudogene. Sequencing was done on a sample of PBMCs. The sequence was collected from a donor aged 10 to 29 with latent tuberculosis or without tuberculosis infection. Written as DNA, the CDR3 is TGTGCCAGTACCGCTGGGGACAGTAACACCGGGGAGCTGTTTTTT. The encoded protein is CASTAGDSNTGELFF.